Listed here are 7 T cell receptor beta chains from one sample, sequenced in a study of T cell responses to AZD1222 COVID-19 vaccine. This table comes from immunoSEQ multiplex PCR, and its TCRdb copy is limited to in-frame clones, with some not included. This sample carries 100,000 to 150,000 clones, roughly 89% of them seen once, and the ten largest clones take approximately 5.1%. Here the sequenced sample was peripheral blood, taken on day 0 of AZD1222 vaccination. The receptors come from an adult in good health.

V is TRBV28 and J is TRBJ2-1; TRBD2 matches 10 bases. This CDR3 is built from 15 residues. Germline-derived CDR1 and CDR2 are MDHEN and SYDVKM. J gave up 3 bases and V 5 bases, and 4 bases lay outside the gene matches. The CDR3, as DNA: TGTGCCAGCAGTGCCACTAGCGGGGTCTACAATGAGCAGTTCTTC. Residues: CASSATSGVYNEQFF.

This chain uses TRBV7-2 with TRBJ2-1, with D maybe TRBD2 (5 bases). The length of the CDR3 is 11 residues. Germline V lookup: CDR1 SGHTA, CDR2 FQGNSA. V was trimmed by 1 base and J by 11 bases, leaving 6 bases between them. CDR3 nucleotide sequence: TGTGCCAGCAGCTTAGACGGGAAGCAGTTCTTC. It yields the protein CASSLDGKQFF.

The rearrangement uses TRBV29-1 and TRBJ2-3, with 8 bases identical to TRBD2. The ends lost 7 bases at V and 7 bases at J; junction bases unmatched: 4. The CDR3 contains 11 residues. The V gene's germline CDR1 is SQVTM and CDR2 ANQGSEA. CDR3 nucleotides: TGCAGCGGCGGCGGGGGGAATACGCAGTATTTT. Translation: CSGGGGNTQYF.

The chain carries TRBV27 and TRBJ1-1; a weak D match, TRBD1 (6 bases). Germline CDR1 and CDR2: MNHEY and SMNVEV (reference sequence). V was clipped by 6 bases and J by 5 bases, with 10 bases between them. The CDR3 length is 12 residues. CDR3 coding DNA: TGTGCCAGCAGCCGAAGGGGGACTGAAGCTTTCTTT. Translation gives CASSRRGTEAFF.

The chain links TRBV12-3 or TRBV12-4 to TRBJ2-1; D perhaps matches TRBD2 (5 bases). CDR3 length equals 12 residues. V lost 4 bases and J lost 10, with 11 bases in between. The CDR3 DNA reads as TGTGCCAGCAGTTCCCCGGGAAGGGAGCAGTTCTTC. Its protein is CASSSPGREQFF.

This chain links TRBV19 with TRBJ2-2; 13 nucleotides agree with TRBD2. Germline V lookup: CDR1 LNHDA, CDR2 SQIVND (reference sequence). The V gene end was trimmed by 3 bases and the J gene end by 1 base; junction bases not matched to a gene: 8. The CDR3 spans 19 residues. Here the CDR3 DNA reads TGTGCCAGTAGTATCGGGACTAGCGGGATGGGGGTGAACACCGGGGAGCTGTTTTTT. Residues: CASSIGTSGMGVNTGELFF.

On this clone itself: This CDR3 is also generated by other DNA sequences in the sample. This chain uses TRBV18 with TRBJ2-5; D unresolved. Looked up from germline, CDR1 is KGHSH and CDR2 is LQKENI. CDR3 length: 12 amino acids. Trimming stripped 1 base from V and 2 bases from J, with 2 bases between. CDR3: CASSPLQETQYF. The CDR3 nucleotides are TGTGCCAGCTCACCACTACAAGAGACCCAGTACTTC.